Detailed here is one T cell receptor beta chain. The germline V gene has CDR1 MNHNY and CDR2 SVGAGI (reference sequence). There are 14 residues in the CDR3. J gave up 10 bases and V 6 bases, and 12 bases lay outside the gene matches. This entry is derived from a study of T cell repertoires in aging, cancer and after chemotherapy. TCR beta rearrangements were amplified from peripheral blood genomic DNA. A mixed TRB-A/B primer pool amplified rearranged TRB by multiplex touch-down PCR. TCRdb passed the multiplex PCR reads through MiXCR, listing each CDR3 protein once. The table shows some 10,000 distinct CDR3 sequences, with roughly two fifths occurring only once.

The specimen was blood. This TCR was sampled from a human donor in good health. The gene calls are TRBV6-6 and TRBJ1-5, with 7 positions matching TRBD1. This CDR3 is CASSQGGRAQPQHF. CDR3 nucleotides: TGTGCCAGCAGCCAAGGGGGCAGAGCTCAACCCCAGCATTTT.